This TCR beta chain comes out of a study of blood T cell repertoires in COVID-19. Study details: Acute and convalescent COVID-19 specimens originated in the United States, Italy and Spain. PBMCs, B-cell-depleted T cells, or T cells were the source of the cDNA or gDNA that made up the material.

Authors' analysis steps: Quantification of nucleated cells was approximated via reference gene primer amplification. The repertoire was sequenced with immunoSEQ multiplex PCR; TCRdb's copy has only in-frame clones and lacks some. Clone size and V and J calls were adopted from that table, with D and trimming inferred from the DNA. The table has 300,000 to 400,000 clones, roughly 91% seen once. The receptor comes from a man aged 50-60 years with active or convalescent COVID-19. Sequenced material: peripheral blood.

The DNA of the CDR3 is TGTGCCAGCAGCCCTATTCAGGGGGTCAGCTATGGCTACACCTTC. Translating it yields CASSPIQGVSYGYTF. The chain has TRBV14 and TRBJ1-2; TRBD1 matches at 7 bases. V trimming: 4 bases; J trimming: 4 bases; junction bases outside the gene matches: 9. Germline assignment: CDR1 SGHDN and CDR2 FVKESK. The CDR3 sequence is 15 residues long.